This T cell receptor beta chain was captured in a study of siplizumab effects on memory and regulatory T cells. Whole-study findings and limits: Siplizumab, the agent tested, significantly reduced alloreactive sequences traceable to unstimulated CD4+ memory cells. Among mappable alloreactive CD4+ clones, the Treg-derived fraction averaged nearly 70% with siplizumab versus about 25% in controls. A small minority of alloreactive clones were mapped to unstimulated subsets.

Sequencing was performed with immunoSEQ multiplex PCR; in TCRdb, only in-frame clones are kept and a portion is missing. The sample has over 100,000 clones, just over 90% seen once. V lost 6 bases and J 3 bases, leaving 11 bases between the germline ends. Germline CDR1 and CDR2: KGHSH and LQKENI. The CDR3 totals 13 residues. With respect to this clone: What it binds is unknown.

This rearrangement joins TRBV18 to TRBJ1-1; no firm D call. Sequencing used Tregs sorted from blood. The sequence was obtained from a human donor in good health. The CDR3 reads CASSPIQDTEAFF. CDR3 DNA: TGTGCCAGCTCGCCGATCCAGGACACTGAAGCTTTCTTT.